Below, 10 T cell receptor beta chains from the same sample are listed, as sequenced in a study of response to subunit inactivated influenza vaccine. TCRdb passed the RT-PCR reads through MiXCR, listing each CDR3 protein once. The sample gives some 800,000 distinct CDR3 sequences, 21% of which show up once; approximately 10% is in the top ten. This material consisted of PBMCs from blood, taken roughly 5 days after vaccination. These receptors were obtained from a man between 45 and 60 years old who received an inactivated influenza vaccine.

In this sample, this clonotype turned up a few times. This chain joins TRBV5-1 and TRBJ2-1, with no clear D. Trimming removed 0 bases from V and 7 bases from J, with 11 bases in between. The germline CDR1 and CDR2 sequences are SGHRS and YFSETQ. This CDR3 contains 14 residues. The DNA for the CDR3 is TGCGCCAGCAGCTTGGAAACTACAAGGAATGAGCAGTTCTTC. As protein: CASSLETTRNEQFF.

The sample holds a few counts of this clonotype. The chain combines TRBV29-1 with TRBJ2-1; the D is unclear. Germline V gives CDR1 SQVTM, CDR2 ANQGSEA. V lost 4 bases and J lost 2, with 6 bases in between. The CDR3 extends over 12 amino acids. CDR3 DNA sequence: TGCAGCGTTGCGAGTGCCTACAATGAGCAGTTCTTC. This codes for CSVASAYNEQFF.

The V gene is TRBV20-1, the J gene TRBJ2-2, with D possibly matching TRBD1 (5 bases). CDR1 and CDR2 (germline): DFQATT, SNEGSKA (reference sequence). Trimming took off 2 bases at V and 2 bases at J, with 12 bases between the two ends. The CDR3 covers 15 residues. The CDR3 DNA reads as TGCAGTGCTAGATCAGGGCCGATCAACACCGGGGAGCTGTTTTTT. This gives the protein CSARSGPINTGELFF.

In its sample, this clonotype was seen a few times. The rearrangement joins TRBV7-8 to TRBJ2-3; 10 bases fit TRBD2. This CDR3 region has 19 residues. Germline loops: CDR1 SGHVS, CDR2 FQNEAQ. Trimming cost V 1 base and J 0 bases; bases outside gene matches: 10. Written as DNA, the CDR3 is TGTGCCAGCAGCTTAGTCCTAGCGGGAGTACTCCCAAGCACAGATACGCAGTATTTT. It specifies CASSLVLAGVLPSTDTQYF.

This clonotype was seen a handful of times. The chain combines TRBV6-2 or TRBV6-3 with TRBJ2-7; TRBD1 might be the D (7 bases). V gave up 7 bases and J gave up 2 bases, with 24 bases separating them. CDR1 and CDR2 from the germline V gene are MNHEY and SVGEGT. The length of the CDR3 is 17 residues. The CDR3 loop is CASTPPEAGGFTYEQYF. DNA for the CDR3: TGTGCCAGCACCCCCCCCGAGGCAGGGGGGTTTACCTACGAGCAGTACTTC.

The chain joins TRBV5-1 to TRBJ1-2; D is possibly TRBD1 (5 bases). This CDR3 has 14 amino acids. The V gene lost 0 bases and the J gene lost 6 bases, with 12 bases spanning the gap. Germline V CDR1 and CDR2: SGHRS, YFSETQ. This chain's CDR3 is CASSLGALQDGYTF. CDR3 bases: TGCGCCAGCAGCTTGGGGGCCCTACAGGATGGCTACACCTTC.

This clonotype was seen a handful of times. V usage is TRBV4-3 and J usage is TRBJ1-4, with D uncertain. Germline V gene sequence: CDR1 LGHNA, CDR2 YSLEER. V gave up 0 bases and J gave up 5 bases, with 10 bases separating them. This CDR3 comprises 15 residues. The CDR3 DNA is TGCGCCAGCAGCCAAGAGTACTCCGGAAATGAAAAACTGTTTTTT. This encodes CASSQEYSGNEKLFF.

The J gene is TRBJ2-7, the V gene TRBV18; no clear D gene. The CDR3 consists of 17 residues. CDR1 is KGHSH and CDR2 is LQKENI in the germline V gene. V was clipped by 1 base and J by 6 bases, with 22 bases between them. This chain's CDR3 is CASSPRSLEPMRSEQYF. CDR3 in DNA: TGTGCCAGCTCACCACGGAGCCTGGAACCGATGAGGTCCGAGCAGTACTTC.

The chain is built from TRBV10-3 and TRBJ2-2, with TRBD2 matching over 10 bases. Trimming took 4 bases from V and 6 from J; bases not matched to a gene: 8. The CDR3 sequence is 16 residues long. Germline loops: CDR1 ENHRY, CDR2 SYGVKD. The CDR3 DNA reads TGTGCCATCAGTGCGCCTAGCGGGAGCACTGCCGGGGAGCTGTTTTTT. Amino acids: CAISAPSGSTAGELFF.

Written as DNA, the CDR3 is TGTGCCATCAGTGAATCGGGACGCAATCAGCCCCAGCATTTT. Encoded protein: CAISESGRNQPQHF. The genes are TRBV10-3 and TRBJ1-5; a weak D match, TRBD1 (5 bases). V lost 3 bases and J 2 bases, leaving 8 bases between the germline ends. The CDR3 extends over 14 amino acids. CDR1 and CDR2 from the germline V gene are ENHRY and SYGVKD.